Following are 15 T cell receptor beta chains from one sample sequenced in a study of blood T cell repertoires in COVID-19. The repertoire was sequenced with immunoSEQ multiplex PCR; TCRdb's copy has only in-frame clones and lacks some. The sample consists of about 160,000 clones, roughly 93% of them appearing once. The sequenced sample was peripheral blood. All receptors come from a woman in her fifties or sixties with acute or convalescent COVID-19.

The V and J genes are TRBV5-4 and TRBJ2-5; D is possibly TRBD2 (6 bases). V lost 4 bases and J lost 0, with 13 bases in between. This CDR3 is 15 amino acids long. Germline V CDR1 and CDR2: SGHNT, YYREEE (reference sequence). CDR3 region: CASSRTAGYQETQYF. The DNA of the CDR3 is TGTGCCAGCAGCCGAACTGCGGGGTACCAAGAGACCCAGTACTTC.

The chain is built from TRBV24-1 and TRBJ2-7, with D unresolved. CDR1 and CDR2 (germline): KGHDR, SFDVKD. The CDR3 is made up of 13 amino acids. V was trimmed by 2 bases and J by 1 base, leaving 5 bases between them. CDR3 sequence (DNA): TGTGCCACCAGTGATTCCGGGTCCTACGAGCAGTACTTC. Translating gives CATSDSGSYEQYF.

This clone was counted once. The chain recombines TRBV19 with TRBJ2-6; 7 nucleotides agree with TRBD1. This CDR3 contains 18 residues. J lost 0 bases, V lost 4 bases, and 9 bases had no gene match. Germline CDR1 LNHDA, CDR2 SQIVND (reference sequence). CDR3 residues: CASSTAGTASSGANVLTF. The CDR3, as DNA: TGTGCCAGTAGTACGGCCGGGACAGCCTCCTCTGGGGCCAACGTCCTGACTTTC.

This chain joins TRBV18 and TRBJ2-7, with D maybe TRBD2 (5 bases). Deletions cut 5 bases from V and 4 bases from J, with 12 bases between. Germline CDR1 and CDR2: KGHSH and LQKENI. The CDR3 contains 13 residues. CDR3 protein: CASSKEGLYEQYF. CDR3 nucleotides: TGTGCCAGCTCAAAAGAGGGATTATACGAGCAGTACTTC.

The chain couples TRBV7-9 to TRBJ2-1; possibly TRBD2 for D (6 bases). The CDR3 runs to 13 residues. The germline V and J ends were trimmed by 5 bases and 9 bases, with 14 bases remaining between them. The V gene's germline CDR1 is SEHNR and CDR2 FQNEAQ (reference sequence). CDR3: CASSVSGDVEQFF. Here the CDR3 DNA reads TGTGCCAGCAGCGTTAGCGGTGATGTTGAGCAGTTCTTC.

This rearrangement joins TRBV19 to TRBJ1-2; D not resolved. Germline-derived CDR1 and CDR2 are LNHDA and SQIVND (reference sequence). Between the trimmed V and J ends, which lost 0 bases and 8 bases, there was a span of 10 bases. This CDR3 is 13 amino acids long. The CDR3 coding sequence is TGTGCCAGTAGTATAGATGGATCGCGGGGCTACACCTTC. Its protein is CASSIDGSRGYTF.

Concerning this clone: The same CDR3 is also encoded by other DNA sequences in this sample. The chain carries TRBV9 and TRBJ1-1; perhaps TRBD1 as D (6 bases). The ends were cut back, 2 bases at V and 5 bases at J, with 13 bases in the middle. CDR3 size: 14 residues. CDR1 is SGDLS, CDR2 YYNGEE, per germline. The CDR3 DNA reads TGTGCCAGCAGCGTGTTACAGGGCAATACTGAAGCTTTCTTT. It is translated as CASSVLQGNTEAFF.

The genes are TRBV19 and TRBJ1-4; 9 nucleotides line up with TRBD1. Unmatched junction bases numbered 5, after V lost 4 bases and J lost 5 bases. Germline V gives CDR1 LNHDA, CDR2 SQIVND (reference sequence). This CDR3 spans 15 amino acids. CDR3 sequence (DNA): TGTGCCAGTAGTAACGCCGGGACAGGGAATGAAAAACTGTTTTTT. Translating it yields CASSNAGTGNEKLFF.

J is TRBJ1-1 and V is TRBV5-1, with D unresolved. The CDR3 extends over 14 amino acids. Deletions cut 0 bases from V and 0 bases from J, with 6 bases between. Germline loops: CDR1 SGHRS, CDR2 YFSETQ. The CDR3 DNA reads TGCGCCAGCAGCTTGGGAGGAGTGAACACTGAAGCTTTCTTT. Translating it yields CASSLGGVNTEAFF.

The chain has TRBV28 and TRBJ1-6; D uncertain. The ends were cut back, 2 bases at V and 9 bases at J, with 14 bases in the middle. CDR1 and CDR2 (germline): MDHEN, SYDVKM. The CDR3 has 15 residues. In nucleotides, the CDR3 is TGTGCCAGCAGTTTAAGCCCGGGGATGAGTTCACCCCTCCACTTT. Its protein is CASSLSPGMSSPLHF.

The chain links TRBV5-4 to TRBJ2-2, with TRBD2 as a possible D gene (5 bases). The CDR3 runs 15 residues. The germline V gene encodes CDR1 SGHNT and CDR2 YYREEE (reference sequence). V lost 4 bases to trimming and J lost 6 bases, with 16 bases between them. This CDR3 is CASSPYGEGAGELFF. The CDR3 DNA follows: TGTGCCAGCAGCCCTTACGGGGAAGGTGCCGGGGAGCTGTTTTTT.

In this sample, this clone turned up once. The chain is built from TRBV7-9 and TRBJ2-6, with TRBD1 identical over 7 bases. Germline CDR1 reads SEHNR; CDR2 reads FQNEAQ (reference sequence). Germline trimming cut 3 bases from V and 0 bases from J; bases unmatched to any gene: 2. This CDR3 region has 16 residues. The CDR3 bases are TGTGCCAGCAGCTTGAACAGGGGCTCTGGGGCCAACGTCCTGACTTTC. This codes for CASSLNRGSGANVLTF. The complete variable domain, with remaining parts taken from reference TRBV7-9 and TRBJ2-6, reads DTGVSQNPRHKITKRGQNVTFRCDPISEHNRLYWYRQTLGQGPEFLTYFQNEAQLEKSRLLSDRFSAERPKGSFSTLEIQRTEQGDSAMYLCASSLNRGSGANVLTFGAGSRLTVL.

The chain is built from TRBV27 and TRBJ2-5; D ambiguous. There are 14 residues in the CDR3. The germline gives CDR1 MNHEY, CDR2 SMNVEV (reference sequence). Trimming took 6 bases from V and 0 from J, leaving 11 bases between them. The CDR3 coding sequence is TGTGCCAGCAGCCCCATAGACAACCAAGAGACCCAGTACTTC. Translated: CASSPIDNQETQYF.

The gene calls are TRBV3-1 (or the pseudogene TRBV3-2) and TRBJ1-2; no definite D call. CDR1 and CDR2 from the germline V gene are LGHDT and YNNKEL (reference sequence). The CDR3 length is 15 residues. V lost 5 bases and J lost 3, with 16 bases in between. The CDR3 loop reads CASSYYIQRDYGYTF. The CDR3 coding sequence is TGTGCCAGCAGCTATTACATTCAGCGTGACTATGGCTACACCTTC.

This clone was counted between two and nine times. The V call is TRBV5-4, the J call TRBJ2-7, with D possibly matching TRBD1 (5 bases). Per germline, CDR1 SGHNT and CDR2 YYREEE (reference sequence). Trimming shortened V by 3 bases and J by 0 bases, and 19 bases separated the two germline ends. The CDR3 contains 17 residues. In nucleotides, the CDR3 is TGTGCCAGCAGCTCAAATCCCTCAGGGCTAAGCTCCTACGAGCAGTACTTC. This gives the protein CASSSNPSGLSSYEQYF.